Following are 27 T cell receptor beta chains from one sample sequenced in a study of cytotoxic CD8 clonotypes in ibrutinib-treated CLL. Repertoires were generated with immunoSEQ multiplex PCR, while TCRdb's copy carries only in-frame clones and drops some. The data contain 150,000 to 250,000 clones, over 60% of them seen just once; the ten biggest clones take up around 15%. Sequenced here: PBMCs, sampled after 24 months of ibrutinib treatment. All receptors derive from a human donor with chronic lymphocytic leukemia.

This chain uses TRBV10-2 with TRBJ2-7, with D unclear. CDR1 and CDR2 from the germline V gene are WSHSY and SAAADI. Trimming shortened V by 2 bases and J by 5 bases, and 19 bases separated the two germline ends. The CDR3 runs to 16 residues. CDR3 sequence: CASSELPLSLLNEQYF. Written as DNA, the CDR3 is TGCGCCAGCAGTGAGCTCCCGCTAAGTCTCCTCAACGAGCAGTACTTC.

DNA of the CDR3: TGTGCCAGCAGCTTAAGAGGCGTGACAGATACGCAGTATTTT. Its protein product is CASSLRGVTDTQYF. The J gene is TRBJ2-3, the V gene TRBV11-2; unclear D gene. V gave up 2 bases and J gave up 3 bases, with 9 bases separating them. The germline V gene has CDR1 SGHAT and CDR2 FQNNGV. The CDR3 runs to 14 residues.

The V gene is TRBV5-4, the J gene TRBJ2-5; D is ambiguous. The V gene's germline CDR1 is SGHNT and CDR2 YYREEE (reference sequence). Between the trimmed V and J ends, which lost 7 bases and 1 base, there was a span of 11 bases. The CDR3 covers 13 residues. For the CDR3, the DNA is TGTGCCAGCGCCCCAAGGAGCCAAGAGACCCAGTACTTC. Protein: CASAPRSQETQYF.

This clone has more than one count but fewer than ten. This rearrangement joins TRBV6-5 to TRBJ2-7; tentatively, D is TRBD2 (5 bases). CDR1 MNHEY and CDR2 SVGAGI come from the germline V gene. V gave up 11 bases and J gave up 3 bases, with 14 bases separating them. The CDR3 consists of 12 residues. The CDR3 spells CAAGPGDYEQYF. Here the CDR3 DNA reads TGTGCCGCAGGCCCCGGGGACTACGAGCAGTACTTC.

The chain is built from TRBV18 and TRBJ1-5; tentative D call: TRBD1 (6 bases). The CDR3 totals 18 residues. V gave up 4 bases and J gave up 3 bases, with 22 bases separating them. Germline V gene lookup returns CDR1 KGHSH and CDR2 LQKENI. CDR3 in amino acids: CASSQGPPTQGLNQPQHF. CDR3 nucleotides: TGTGCCAGCTCACAGGGGCCCCCTACACAGGGTCTCAATCAGCCCCAGCATTTT.

The chain carries TRBV12-5 and TRBJ2-1; weak D call: TRBD2 (6 bases). V dropped 6 bases and J dropped 7 bases, with 13 bases sitting between them. Germline CDR1 reads LGHNT; CDR2 reads FRNRAP. The CDR3 sequence is 13 residues long. The CDR3 loop reads CASGPARGNEQFF. In nucleotides, the CDR3 is TGTGCTAGTGGGCCAGCCCGGGGGAATGAGCAGTTCTTC. Full variable domain (rest looked up from reference TRBV12-5 and TRBJ2-1): DARVTQTPRHKVTEMGQEVTMRCQPILGHNTVFWYRQTMMQGLELLAYFRNRAPLDDSGMPKDRFSAEMPDATLATLKIQPSEPRDSAVYFCASGPARGNEQFFGPGTRLTVL.

This chain links TRBV4-1 with TRBJ2-7, with 10 bases matching TRBD1. The CDR3 has 15 amino acids. The V gene's germline CDR1 is MGHRA and CDR2 YSYEKL. V gave up 6 bases and J gave up 0 bases; unmatched junction bases: 5. The CDR3 sequence is CASSRDRGYSYEQYF. In DNA form, the CDR3 reads TGCGCCAGCAGTAGGGACAGGGGCTACTCCTACGAGCAGTACTTC.

This clone was counted a few times. This chain links TRBV7-3 with TRBJ2-3; D is possibly TRBD2 (6 bases). The germline V and J ends were trimmed by 1 base and 1 base, with 9 bases remaining between them. CDR3 length: 15 amino acids. Germline CDR1 and CDR2: SGHTA and FQGTGA. The CDR3 loop reads CASSLRRAGTDTQYF. The CDR3, as DNA: TGTGCCAGCAGCTTAAGGAGGGCCGGCACAGATACGCAGTATTTT. The whole variable domain, filled in from reference TRBV7-3 and TRBJ2-3, reads GAGVSQTPSNKVTEKGKYVELRCDPISGHTALYWYRQSLGQGPEFLIYFQGTGAADDSGLPNDRFFAVRPEGSVSTLKIQRTERGDSAVYLCASSLRRAGTDTQYFGPGTRLTVL.

In this sample, this clone turned up a few times. This chain joins TRBV19 and TRBJ1-5; no clear D gene. With 4 bases removed from V and 5 bases from J, the gap between germline ends came to 15 bases. CDR1 is LNHDA, CDR2 SQIVND, per germline (reference sequence). The CDR3 is made up of 15 amino acids. The CDR3 DNA is TGTGCCAGTAGTAGAGTAATAGCAGATTATCAGCCCCAGCATTTT. Translation: CASSRVIADYQPQHF.

The chain employs TRBV18 and TRBJ1-3, with D possibly TRBD1 on 6 matching bases. V was pared by 5 bases and J by 2 bases, with 16 bases between. Germline V lookup: CDR1 KGHSH, CDR2 LQKENI. The CDR3 is 16 amino acids. CDR3 DNA: TGTGCCAGCTCAAACCCGGGACACCTAACTGGAAACACCATATATTTT. Its translation is CASSNPGHLTGNTIYF. Full variable domain (rest looked up from reference TRBV18 and TRBJ1-3): NAGVMQNPRHLVRRRGQEARLRCSPMKGHSHVYWYRQLPEEGLKFMVYLQKENIIDESGMPKERFSAEFPKEGPSILRIQQVVRGDSAAYFCASSNPGHLTGNTIYFGEGSWLTVV.

The chain recombines TRBV18 with TRBJ2-1; D is unresolved. The V gene lost 3 bases and the J gene lost 8 bases, with 8 bases spanning the gap. Germline V gene sequence: CDR1 KGHSH, CDR2 LQKENI. This CDR3 region has 12 residues. The CDR3 nucleotides read TGTGCCAGCTCACCCCGAAAAGATGAGCAGTTCTTC. This encodes CASSPRKDEQFF.

The chain is built from TRBV10-3 and TRBJ2-5, with D hard to call. CDR1 is ENHRY and CDR2 is SYGVKD in the germline V gene. Trimming left V 3 bases short and J 4 bases short, with 15 bases between. This CDR3 comprises 15 residues. The CDR3 coding sequence is TGTGCCATCAGTGACATGTCGGAAAGAGGAGAGACCCAGTACTTC. Encoded protein: CAISDMSERGETQYF.

The chain joins TRBV27 to TRBJ2-2; TRBD2 matches 11 bases. Germline values: CDR1 MNHEY, CDR2 SMNVEV (reference sequence). This CDR3 is built from 18 residues. J lost 5 bases, V lost 4 bases, and 12 bases had no gene match. For the CDR3, the DNA is TGTGCCAGCAGTTCCGGGGGGCCGGGACTAGCGGATACCGGGGAGCTGTTTTTT. This codes for CASSSGGPGLADTGELFF.

The chain carries TRBV5-1 and TRBJ2-3; the match to TRBD1 covers 7 bases. The CDR3 sequence is 14 residues long. CDR1 is SGHRS and CDR2 is YFSETQ in the germline V gene. Trimming cost V 5 bases and J 2 bases; bases outside gene matches: 5. The chain's CDR3 is CASSSGTATDTQYF. Here the CDR3 DNA reads TGCGCCAGCAGTTCCGGGACAGCCACAGATACGCAGTATTTT. Combining the CDR3 with reference TRBV5-1 and TRBJ2-3 gives the whole variable domain KAGVTQTPRYLIKTRGQQVTLSCSPISGHRSVSWYQQTPGQGLQFLFEYFSETQRNKGNFPGRFSGRQFSNSRSEMNVSTLELGDSALYLCASSSGTATDTQYFGPGTRLTVL.

The genes are TRBV7-6 and TRBJ2-5, with 10 bases that match TRBD2. The trim removed 1 base at V and 5 bases at J, leaving 13 bases unmatched. The CDR3 runs to 18 residues. From germline, CDR1 is SGHVS and CDR2 FNYEAQ. The CDR3 is CASSLGGTGLAVWETQYF. The CDR3 DNA is TGTGCCAGCAGCTTAGGGGGAACTGGACTAGCGGTCTGGGAGACCCAGTACTTC.

This chain uses TRBV28 with TRBJ2-7, with TRBD2 matching over 8 bases. CDR1 and CDR2 from the germline V gene are MDHEN and SYDVKM. The length of the CDR3 is 17 residues. The V and J ends lost 5 bases and 5 bases, in that order; junction bases with no gene match: 17. The CDR3, as DNA: TGTGCCAGCAGTCTCCGCCACGGACTAGCTATTGTCCACGAGCAGTACTTC. Translated, it gives CASSLRHGLAIVHEQYF.

DNA of the CDR3: TGTGCCAGCAGTGGGGACAGTAGCAATCAGCCCCAGCATTTT. It codes for CASSGDSSNQPQHF. The gene calls are TRBV6-1 and TRBJ1-5; 7 bases fit TRBD1. The J segment lost 0 bases and the V segment lost 4 bases, leaving 0 bases of the junction unmatched. The germline V gene has CDR1 MNHNS and CDR2 SASEGT. This CDR3 spans 14 amino acids.

V usage is TRBV7-2 and J usage is TRBJ1-5; TRBD1 agrees at 8 bases. The germline V gene encodes CDR1 SGHTA and CDR2 FQGNSA. This CDR3 region has 15 residues. The V gene end was trimmed by 5 bases and the J gene end by 8 bases; junction bases not matched to a gene: 11. CDR3 coding DNA: TGTGCCAGCAGCCCGATCGGACAGGGATGGGAGCCCCAGCATTTT. Encoded protein: CASSPIGQGWEPQHF.

This clone was recorded once. The chain combines TRBV11-3 with TRBJ2-1, with 14 bases that match TRBD2. Trimming removed 2 bases from V and 7 bases from J; junction bases left unmatched: 10. The CDR3 runs 18 residues. Germline-derived CDR1 and CDR2 are SGHNT and YENEEA. DNA for the CDR3: TGTGCCAGCAGCTTATCTCGGGTCGGGACTAGCGGGAGTAATGAGCAGTTCTTC. Translation: CASSLSRVGTSGSNEQFF.

The chain combines TRBV7-3 with TRBJ2-1; D possibly uses TRBD1 or TRBD2 (5 bases each). Germline V gene lookup returns CDR1 SGHTA and CDR2 FQGTGA. The CDR3 is 11 amino acids. Trimming shortened V by 2 bases and J by 9 bases, and 5 bases separated the two germline ends. CDR3 sequence: CASSLGGEQFF. Here the CDR3 DNA reads TGTGCCAGCAGCTTAGGGGGTGAGCAGTTCTTC.

This clone was detected a few times. This chain links TRBV27 with TRBJ1-4; possible D gene TRBD1, 6 bases. The CDR3 has 14 residues. Looked up from germline, CDR1 is MNHEY and CDR2 is SMNVEV (reference sequence). The V and J ends lost 0 bases and 7 bases respectively, with 9 bases between them. DNA for the CDR3: TGTGCCAGCAGTTTATCGACAGGCACTGAAAAACTGTTTTTT. The encoded protein is CASSLSTGTEKLFF. Combining the CDR3 with reference TRBV27 and TRBJ1-4 gives the whole variable domain EAQVTQNPRYLITVTGKKLTVTCSQNMNHEYMSWYRQDPGLGLRQIYYSMNVEVTDKGDVPEGYKVSRKEKRNFPLILESPSPNQTSLYFCASSLSTGTEKLFFGSGTQLSVL.

The genes are TRBV6-6 and TRBJ2-1; D may be TRBD1 (6 bases). The CDR3 runs 15 residues. V lost 5 bases, J lost 0 bases, and 11 bases lay in between. CDR1 is MNHNY and CDR2 is SVGAGI in the germline V gene (reference sequence). This CDR3 reads CASSRTVSSYNEQFF. In DNA, the CDR3 is TGTGCCAGCAGTAGGACAGTGAGCTCCTACAATGAGCAGTTCTTC.

V usage is TRBV4-2 and J usage is TRBJ1-2; D possibly corresponds to TRBD1 (5 bases). This CDR3 has 14 amino acids. V was cut by 1 base and J by 5 bases, with 11 bases left in between. Germline CDR1 and CDR2: LGHNA and YNFKEQ. CDR3 nucleotides: TGTGCCAGCAGCCAAGTCGGACAACTATATGGCTACACCTTC. Translated: CASSQVGQLYGYTF.

The J gene is TRBJ1-5, the V gene TRBV9, with D possibly TRBD1 on 6 matching bases. Trimming removed 3 bases from V and 7 bases from J, with 14 bases in between. The CDR3 length is 14 residues. From germline, CDR1 is SGDLS and CDR2 YYNGEE. CDR3 in amino acids: CASSEGSQGQPQHF. The CDR3 bases are TGTGCCAGCAGCGAGGGCTCGCAGGGGCAGCCCCAGCATTTT.

The V call is TRBV6-5, the J call TRBJ1-2; D is undetermined. The CDR3 covers 13 residues. The germline V and J ends were trimmed by 8 bases and 1 base, with 11 bases remaining between them. Germline values: CDR1 MNHEY, CDR2 SVGAGI. The CDR3 nucleotides are TGTGCCAGCCGCCCGCACGTTAACTATGGCTACACCTTC. Residues: CASRPHVNYGYTF.

The sample holds a few counts of this clone. CDR3 region: CASSFGTGVRGYTF. As DNA, the CDR3 is TGTGCCAGCAGCTTTGGGACAGGGGTGAGGGGCTACACCTTC. The chain couples TRBV7-6 to TRBJ1-2, with 10 bases lining up with TRBD1. Germline CDR1 and CDR2: SGHVS and FNYEAQ. The CDR3 consists of 14 residues. Trimming at V came to 3 bases and at J to 8 bases, leaving 6 bases not matched to a gene.

J is TRBJ2-1 and V is TRBV9, with D tentatively TRBD1 or TRBD2 (6 bases each). With 0 bases removed from V and 2 bases from J, the gap between germline ends came to 15 bases. The CDR3 has 17 residues. Germline lookup yields CDR1 SGDLS and CDR2 YYNGEE. The CDR3 DNA sequence: TGTGCCAGCAGCGTAGAACTTGGGCGGGACACCTACAATGAGCAGTTCTTC. The encoded protein is CASSVELGRDTYNEQFF.